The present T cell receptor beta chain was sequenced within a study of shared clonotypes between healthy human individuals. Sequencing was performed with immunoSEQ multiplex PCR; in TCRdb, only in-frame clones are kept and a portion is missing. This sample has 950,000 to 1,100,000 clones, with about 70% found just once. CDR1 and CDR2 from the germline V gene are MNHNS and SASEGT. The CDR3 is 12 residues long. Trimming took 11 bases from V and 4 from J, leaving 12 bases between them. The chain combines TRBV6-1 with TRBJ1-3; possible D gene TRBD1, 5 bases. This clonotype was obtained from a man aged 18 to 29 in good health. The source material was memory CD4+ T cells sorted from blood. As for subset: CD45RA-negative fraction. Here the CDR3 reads CAARGYGNTIYF. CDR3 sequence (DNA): TGTGCCGCCCGGGGGTACGGAAACACCATATATTTT.